The sequence of this T cell receptor (beta chain) was determined in a study of blood T cells in healthy people across ages. The study, taken as a whole, reports: Unsorted PBMCs prevented conclusive naive versus antigen-experienced comparison.

A J-beta primer mix and a sample-barcoded 5' primer were used in a second PCR of roughly 7 to 12 cycles. TCRdb ran MiXCR on the 5' RACE reads and lists one entry per CDR3 protein. The repertoire holds about 1.5 million distinct CDR3 sequences, with approximately 43% as singletons. On this clonotype: Its target is not known.

This CDR3 region has 16 residues. V lost 3 bases to trimming and J lost 6 bases; unmatched junction nucleotides: 6. The chain is built from TRBV12-3 or TRBV12-4 and TRBJ2-2, with 11 nucleotides matching TRBD2. Sequencing input: blood. This clonotype was sampled from a woman under 30 in good health. The CDR3 is CASSFLLAGGPGELFF. For the CDR3, the DNA is TGTGCCAGCAGTTTCCTCCTAGCGGGAGGCCCCGGGGAGCTGTTTTTT.